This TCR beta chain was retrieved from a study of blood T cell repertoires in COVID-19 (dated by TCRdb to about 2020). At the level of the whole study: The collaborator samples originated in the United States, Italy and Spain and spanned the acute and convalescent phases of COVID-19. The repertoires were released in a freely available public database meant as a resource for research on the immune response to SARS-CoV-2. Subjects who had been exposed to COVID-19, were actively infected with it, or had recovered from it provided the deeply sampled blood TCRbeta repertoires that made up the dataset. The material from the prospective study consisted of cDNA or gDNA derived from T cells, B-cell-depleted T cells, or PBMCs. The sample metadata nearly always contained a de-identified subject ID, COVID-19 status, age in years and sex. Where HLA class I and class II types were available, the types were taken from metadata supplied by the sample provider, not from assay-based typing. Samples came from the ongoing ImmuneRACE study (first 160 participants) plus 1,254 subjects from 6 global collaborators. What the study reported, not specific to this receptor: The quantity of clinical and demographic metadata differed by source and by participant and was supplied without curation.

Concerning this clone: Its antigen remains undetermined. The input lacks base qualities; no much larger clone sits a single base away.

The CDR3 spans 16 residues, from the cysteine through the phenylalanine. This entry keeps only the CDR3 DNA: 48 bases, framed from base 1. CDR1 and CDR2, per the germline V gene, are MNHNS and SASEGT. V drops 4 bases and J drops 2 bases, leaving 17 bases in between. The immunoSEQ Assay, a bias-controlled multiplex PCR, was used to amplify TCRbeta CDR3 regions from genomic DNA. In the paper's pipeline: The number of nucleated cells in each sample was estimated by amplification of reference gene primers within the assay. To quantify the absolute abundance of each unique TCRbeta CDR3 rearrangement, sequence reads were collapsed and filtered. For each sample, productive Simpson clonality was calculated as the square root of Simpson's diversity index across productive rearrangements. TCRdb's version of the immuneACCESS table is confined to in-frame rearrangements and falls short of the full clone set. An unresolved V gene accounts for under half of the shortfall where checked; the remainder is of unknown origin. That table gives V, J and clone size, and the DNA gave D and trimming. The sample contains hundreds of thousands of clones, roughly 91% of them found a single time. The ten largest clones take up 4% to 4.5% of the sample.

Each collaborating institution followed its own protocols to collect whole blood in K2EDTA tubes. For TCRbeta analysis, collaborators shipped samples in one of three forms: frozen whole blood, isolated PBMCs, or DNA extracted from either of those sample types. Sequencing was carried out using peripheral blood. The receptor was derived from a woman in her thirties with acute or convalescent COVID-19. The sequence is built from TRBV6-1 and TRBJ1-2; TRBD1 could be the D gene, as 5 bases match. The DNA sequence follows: TGTGCCAGCAGTGTTGGAGGGGCAGCTAAAAACTATGGCTACACCTTC. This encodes CASSVGGAAKNYGYTF.